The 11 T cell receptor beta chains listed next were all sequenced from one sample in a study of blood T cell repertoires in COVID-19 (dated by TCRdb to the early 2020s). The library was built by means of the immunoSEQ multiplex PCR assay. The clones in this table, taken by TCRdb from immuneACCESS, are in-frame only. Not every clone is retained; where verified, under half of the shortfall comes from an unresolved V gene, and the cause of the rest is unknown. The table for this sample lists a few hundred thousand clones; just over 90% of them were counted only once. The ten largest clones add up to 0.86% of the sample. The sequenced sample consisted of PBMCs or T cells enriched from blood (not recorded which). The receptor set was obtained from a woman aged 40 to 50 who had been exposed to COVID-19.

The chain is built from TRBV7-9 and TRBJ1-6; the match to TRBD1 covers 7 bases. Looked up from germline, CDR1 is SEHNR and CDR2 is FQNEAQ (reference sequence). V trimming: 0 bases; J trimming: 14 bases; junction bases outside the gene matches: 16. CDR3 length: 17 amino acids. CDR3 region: CASSLALGQTSPSALHF. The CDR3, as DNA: TGTGCCAGCAGCTTAGCGCTGGGACAGACGTCACCTAGCGCCCTCCACTTT.

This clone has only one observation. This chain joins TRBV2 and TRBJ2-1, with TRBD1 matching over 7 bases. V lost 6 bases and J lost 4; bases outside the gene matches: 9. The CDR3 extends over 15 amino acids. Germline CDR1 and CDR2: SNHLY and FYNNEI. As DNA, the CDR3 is TGTGCCAGCAGCCCGACAGGGAGAATGTACAATGAGCAGTTCTTC. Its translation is CASSPTGRMYNEQFF.

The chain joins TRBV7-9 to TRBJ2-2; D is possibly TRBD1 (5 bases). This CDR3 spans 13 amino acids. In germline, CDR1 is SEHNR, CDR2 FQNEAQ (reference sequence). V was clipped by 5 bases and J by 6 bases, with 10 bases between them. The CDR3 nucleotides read TGTGCCAGCAGCGCAACAGGCGCCGGGGAGCTGTTTTTT. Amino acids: CASSATGAGELFF.

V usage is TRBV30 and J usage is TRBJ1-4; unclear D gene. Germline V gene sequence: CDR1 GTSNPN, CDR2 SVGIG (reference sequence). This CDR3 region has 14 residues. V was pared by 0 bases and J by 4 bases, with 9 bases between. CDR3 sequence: CAWSVQFLNEKLFF. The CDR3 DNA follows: TGTGCCTGGAGTGTACAGTTCCTTAATGAAAAACTGTTTTTT.

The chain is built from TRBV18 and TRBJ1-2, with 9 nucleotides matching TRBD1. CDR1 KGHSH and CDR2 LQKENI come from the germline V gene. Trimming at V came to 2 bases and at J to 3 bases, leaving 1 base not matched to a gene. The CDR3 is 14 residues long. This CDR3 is CASSPGDRDYGYTF. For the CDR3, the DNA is TGTGCCAGCTCACCAGGGGACAGGGACTATGGCTACACCTTC. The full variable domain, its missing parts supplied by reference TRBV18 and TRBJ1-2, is NAGVMQNPRHLVRRRGQEARLRCSPMKGHSHVYWYRQLPEEGLKFMVYLQKENIIDESGMPKERFSAEFPKEGPSILRIQQVVRGDSAAYFCASSPGDRDYGYTFGSGTRLTVV.

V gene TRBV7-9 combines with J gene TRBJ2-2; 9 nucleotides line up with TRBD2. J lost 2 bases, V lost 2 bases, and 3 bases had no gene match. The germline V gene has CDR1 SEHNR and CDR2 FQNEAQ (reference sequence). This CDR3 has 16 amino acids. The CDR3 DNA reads TGTGCCAGCAGCTTATCCGGGACTAGCAACACCGGGGAGCTGTTTTTT. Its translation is CASSLSGTSNTGELFF.

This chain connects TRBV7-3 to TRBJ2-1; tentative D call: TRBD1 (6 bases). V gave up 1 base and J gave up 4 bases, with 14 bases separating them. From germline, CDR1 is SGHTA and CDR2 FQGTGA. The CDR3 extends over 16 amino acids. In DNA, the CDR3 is TGTGCCAGCAGCTTAAGAACAGGCCAGGGGTACAATGAGCAGTTCTTC. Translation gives CASSLRTGQGYNEQFF.

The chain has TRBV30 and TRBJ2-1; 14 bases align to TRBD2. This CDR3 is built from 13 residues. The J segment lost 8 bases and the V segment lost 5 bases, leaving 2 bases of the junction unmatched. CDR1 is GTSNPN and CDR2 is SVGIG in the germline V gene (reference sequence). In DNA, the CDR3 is TGTGCCTGGGGACTAGCGGGAGGATATGAGCAGTTCTTC. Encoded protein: CAWGLAGGYEQFF.

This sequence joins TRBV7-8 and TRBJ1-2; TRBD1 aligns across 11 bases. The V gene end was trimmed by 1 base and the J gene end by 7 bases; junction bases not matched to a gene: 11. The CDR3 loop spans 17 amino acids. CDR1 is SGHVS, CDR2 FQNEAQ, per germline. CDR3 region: CASSLGLGGTGGFGYTF. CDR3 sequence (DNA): TGTGCCAGCAGCTTAGGGCTTGGCGGGACAGGGGGTTTTGGCTACACCTTC.

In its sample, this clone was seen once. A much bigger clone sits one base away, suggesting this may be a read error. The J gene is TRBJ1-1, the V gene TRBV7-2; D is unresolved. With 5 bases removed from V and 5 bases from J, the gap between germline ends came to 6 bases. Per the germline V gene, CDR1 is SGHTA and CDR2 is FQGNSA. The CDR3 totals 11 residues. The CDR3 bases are TGTGCCAGCAGCCTCGCGACTGAAGCTTTCTTT. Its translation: CASSLATEAFF.

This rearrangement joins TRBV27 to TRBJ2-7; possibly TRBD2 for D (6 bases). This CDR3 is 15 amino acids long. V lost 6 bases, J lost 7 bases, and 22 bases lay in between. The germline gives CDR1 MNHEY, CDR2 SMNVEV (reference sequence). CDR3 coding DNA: TGTGCCAGCAGCCTCCGGACCGGCGGGGACCGGGAGCAGTACTTC. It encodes CASSLRTGGDREQYF.